This T cell receptor (beta chain) was documented in a study of T cell changes during pregnancy in multiple sclerosis. Using immunoSEQ multiplex PCR, the repertoire was profiled, and TCRdb retains in-frame clones only, with some absent. The data contain fewer than 75,000 clones, about nine tenths of them singletons. This sequence originates from a female donor with multiple sclerosis, enrolled in a pregnancy study. This sample comprised peripheral blood, obtained in the first trimester of pregnancy.

The CDR3 spells CASRYPNTEAFF. The CDR3 DNA reads TGTGCCAGCAGGTATCCGAACACTGAAGCTTTCTTT. This sequence joins TRBV6-1 and TRBJ1-1, with D hard to call. The CDR3 totals 12 residues. With 6 bases removed from V and 1 base from J, the gap between germline ends came to 6 bases. Looked up from germline, CDR1 is MNHNS and CDR2 is SASEGT.